The clone carrying this TCR beta chain showed up just a few times. The sample belongs to a study of patients and donors after allogeneic stem cell transplantation. MiXCR, applied by TCRdb to the RT-PCR reads, yields one record per CDR3 protein. The sample lists approximately 210,000 distinct CDR3 sequences, approximately 41% seen once, with 33% in the top ten. The sequenced sample was blood, either unsorted or a sorted T cell fraction (not recorded which). The TCR sequence derives from a human donor who was either an allogeneic HSCT recipient or a stem cell or donor lymphocyte infusion donor (not recorded which). It is not recorded whose cells these are; they may come from a transplant donor.

CDR3 nucleotide sequence: TGCGCCAGCAGCCGGACCACCGGGGACACTGAAGCTTTCTTT. It codes for CASSRTTGDTEAFF. The chain couples TRBV4-3 to TRBJ1-1; D is ambiguous. Germline values: CDR1 LGHNA, CDR2 YSLEER. Trimming took off 4 bases at V and 3 bases at J, with 12 bases between the two ends. CDR3 length: 14 residues.